This T cell receptor (beta chain) was sequenced during a study of shared clonotypes between healthy human individuals. Samples underwent the assay at deep level. The data were produced by immunoSEQ multiplex PCR, yet TCRdb's version contains in-frame clones alone and is incomplete. The data show about 960,000 clones, with 70% to 85% seen just once and approximately 1.5% held by the top ten. In the case of this clone: Its antigen is undetermined.

CDR3 length equals 16 residues. Germline lookup yields CDR1 SEHNR and CDR2 FQNEAQ (reference sequence). The V end lost 5 bases, the J end lost 6 bases, and 20 bases lay between the germline ends. Findings and caveats of the study: Limited genetic and exposure-history diversity came from having few donors. Relative to their counterparts shared across all four donors, non-shared clonotypes exhibited diminished generation probabilities.

The sequencing sample was made of memory CD4+ T cells sorted from blood. Subset described: CD45RA-negative fraction. The chain couples TRBV7-9 to TRBJ2-1, with D perhaps matching TRBD1 or TRBD2 (6 bases each). The sequence derives from a man between 18 and 35 years old in good health. CDR3: CASSRGTRGRGNEQFF. In DNA, the CDR3 is TGTGCCAGCAGCCGCGGGACCAGGGGAAGGGGCAATGAGCAGTTCTTC.